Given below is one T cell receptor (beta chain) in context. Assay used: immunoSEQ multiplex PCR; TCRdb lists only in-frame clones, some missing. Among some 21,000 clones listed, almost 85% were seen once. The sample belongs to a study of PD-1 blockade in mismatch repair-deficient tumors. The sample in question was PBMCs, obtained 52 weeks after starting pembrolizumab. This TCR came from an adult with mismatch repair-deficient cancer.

CDR3 in amino acids: CASKAMAGRAEETQYF. The CDR3 bases are TGCGCCAGCAAAGCGATGGCAGGCAGGGCTGAAGAGACCCAGTACTTC. V gene TRBV4-1 combines with J gene TRBJ2-5; possibly TRBD1 for D (5 bases). V shed 7 bases and J shed 3 bases, with 21 bases lying between them. CDR1 and CDR2 from the germline V gene are MGHRA and YSYEKL. The CDR3 is 16 residues long.